This TCR beta chain stems from a study of Graves' ophthalmopathy and Graves' hyperthyroidism. V gave up 11 bases and J gave up 4 bases, with 14 bases separating them. The CDR3 has 13 residues. Germline lookup yields CDR1 KGHDR and CDR2 SFDVKD. From RNA, the CDR3 regions of TCR beta chains were amplified and sequenced. RT-PCR in the first round used HTBI primers; a second-round multiplex PCR followed. Using its own MiXCR run on the multiplex PCR reads, TCRdb lists one record per CDR3 protein. Found here are some 750,000 distinct CDR3 sequences, 35% to 50% of them singletons; the top ten hold roughly 45%.

This sequence joins TRBV24-1 and TRBJ1-5; D is ambiguous. This receptor was taken from an adult man with Graves' ophthalmopathy. The specimen was peripheral blood. CDR3 bases: TGTGCCAGCAGCCAAGGCGATAATCAGCCCCAGCATTTT. Translating gives CASSQGDNQPQHF.